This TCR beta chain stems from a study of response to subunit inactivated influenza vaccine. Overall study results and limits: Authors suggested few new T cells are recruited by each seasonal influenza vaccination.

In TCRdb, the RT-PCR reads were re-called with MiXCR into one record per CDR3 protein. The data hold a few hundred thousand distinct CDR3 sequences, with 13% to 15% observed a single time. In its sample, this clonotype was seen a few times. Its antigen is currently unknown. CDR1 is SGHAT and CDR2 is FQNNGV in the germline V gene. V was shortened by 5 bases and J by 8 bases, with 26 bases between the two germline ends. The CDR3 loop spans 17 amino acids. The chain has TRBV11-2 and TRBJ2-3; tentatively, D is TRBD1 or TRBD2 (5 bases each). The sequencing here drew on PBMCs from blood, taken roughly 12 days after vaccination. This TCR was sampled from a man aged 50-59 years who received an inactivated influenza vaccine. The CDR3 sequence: CASSPGTNTGPAVTQYF. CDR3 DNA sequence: TGTGCCAGCAGCCCTGGTACGAACACGGGGCCCGCAGTTACGCAGTATTTT.